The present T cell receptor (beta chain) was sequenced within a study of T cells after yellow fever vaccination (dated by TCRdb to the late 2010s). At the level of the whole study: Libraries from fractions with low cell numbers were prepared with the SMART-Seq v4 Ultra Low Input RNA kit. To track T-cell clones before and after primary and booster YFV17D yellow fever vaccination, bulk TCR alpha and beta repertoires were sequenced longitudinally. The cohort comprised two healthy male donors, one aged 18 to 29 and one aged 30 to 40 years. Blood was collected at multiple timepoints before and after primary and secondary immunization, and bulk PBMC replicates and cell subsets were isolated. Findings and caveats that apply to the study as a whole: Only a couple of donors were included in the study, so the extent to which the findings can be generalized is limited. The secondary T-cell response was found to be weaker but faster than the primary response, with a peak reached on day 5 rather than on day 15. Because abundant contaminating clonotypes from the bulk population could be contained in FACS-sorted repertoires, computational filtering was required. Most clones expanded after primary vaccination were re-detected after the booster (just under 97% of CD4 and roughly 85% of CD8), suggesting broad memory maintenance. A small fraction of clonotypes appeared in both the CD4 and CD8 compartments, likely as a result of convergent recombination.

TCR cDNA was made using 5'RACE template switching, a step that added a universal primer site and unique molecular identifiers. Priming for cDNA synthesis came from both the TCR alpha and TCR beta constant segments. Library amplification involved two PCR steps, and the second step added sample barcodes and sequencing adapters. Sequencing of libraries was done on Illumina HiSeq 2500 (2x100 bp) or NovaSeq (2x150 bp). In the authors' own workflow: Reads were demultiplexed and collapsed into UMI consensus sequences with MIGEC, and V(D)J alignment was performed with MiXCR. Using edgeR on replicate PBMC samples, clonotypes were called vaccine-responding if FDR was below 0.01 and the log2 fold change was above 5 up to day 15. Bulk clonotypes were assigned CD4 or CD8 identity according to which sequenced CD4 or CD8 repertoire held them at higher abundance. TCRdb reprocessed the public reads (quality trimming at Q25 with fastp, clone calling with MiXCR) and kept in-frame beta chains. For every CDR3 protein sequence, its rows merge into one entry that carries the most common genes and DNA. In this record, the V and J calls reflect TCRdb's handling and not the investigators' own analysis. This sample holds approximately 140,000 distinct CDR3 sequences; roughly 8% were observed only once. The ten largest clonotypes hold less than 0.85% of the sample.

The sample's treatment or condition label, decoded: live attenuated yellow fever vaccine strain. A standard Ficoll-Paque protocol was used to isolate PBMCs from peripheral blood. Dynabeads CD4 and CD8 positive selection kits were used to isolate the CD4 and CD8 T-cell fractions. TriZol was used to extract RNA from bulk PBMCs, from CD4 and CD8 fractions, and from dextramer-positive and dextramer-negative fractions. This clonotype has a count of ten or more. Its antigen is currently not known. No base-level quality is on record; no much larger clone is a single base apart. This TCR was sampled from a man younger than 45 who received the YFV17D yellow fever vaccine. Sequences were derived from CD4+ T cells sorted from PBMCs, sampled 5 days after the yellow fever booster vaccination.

CDR3 reads: CSAATSEGRISEQYF. The base sequence is TGCAGTGCAGCAACTAGTGAAGGGAGAATCTCCGAGCAGTACTTC. The rearranged chain carries TRBV20-1 and TRBJ2-7; the D region possibly corresponds to TRBD2 (5 bases align). For CDR1 and CDR2, the germline V gene (reference sequence) lists DFQATT and SNEGSKA. Its CDR3 holds 15 amino acids, cysteine through phenylalanine. The kept DNA is CDR3 alone, 45 bases in frame from the first base. V and J are truncated by 6 bases and 6 bases respectively, leaving an intervening sequence of 24 bases.